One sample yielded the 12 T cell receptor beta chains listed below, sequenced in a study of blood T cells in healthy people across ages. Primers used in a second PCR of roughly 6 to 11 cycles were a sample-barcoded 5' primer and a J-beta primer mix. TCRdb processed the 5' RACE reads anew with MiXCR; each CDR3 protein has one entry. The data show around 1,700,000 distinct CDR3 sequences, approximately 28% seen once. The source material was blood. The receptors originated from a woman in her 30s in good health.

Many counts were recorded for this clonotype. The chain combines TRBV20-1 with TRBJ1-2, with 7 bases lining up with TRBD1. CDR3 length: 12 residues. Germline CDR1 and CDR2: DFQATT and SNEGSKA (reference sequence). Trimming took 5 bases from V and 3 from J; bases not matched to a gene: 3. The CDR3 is CSAFDRDYGYTF. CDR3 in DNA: TGCAGTGCTTTTGACAGGGACTATGGCTACACCTTC.

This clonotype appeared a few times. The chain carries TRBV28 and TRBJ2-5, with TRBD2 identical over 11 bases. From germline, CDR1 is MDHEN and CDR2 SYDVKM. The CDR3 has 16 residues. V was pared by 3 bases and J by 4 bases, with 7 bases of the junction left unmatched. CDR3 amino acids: CASSFLRLAGIETQYF. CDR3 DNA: TGTGCCAGCAGTTTTTTGAGACTAGCGGGAATAGAGACCCAGTACTTC.

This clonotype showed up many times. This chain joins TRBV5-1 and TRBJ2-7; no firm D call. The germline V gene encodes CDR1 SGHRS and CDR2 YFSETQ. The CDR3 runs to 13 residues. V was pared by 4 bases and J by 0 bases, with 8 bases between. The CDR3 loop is CASSGEDSYEQYF. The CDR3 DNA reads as TGCGCCAGCAGCGGGGAAGACTCCTACGAGCAGTACTTC.

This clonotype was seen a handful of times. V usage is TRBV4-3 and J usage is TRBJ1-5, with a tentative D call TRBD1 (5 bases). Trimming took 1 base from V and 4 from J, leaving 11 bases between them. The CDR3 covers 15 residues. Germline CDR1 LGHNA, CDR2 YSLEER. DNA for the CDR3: TGCGCCAGCAGCCAAGTGGCGGCAGGGAATCAGCCCCAGCATTTT. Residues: CASSQVAAGNQPQHF.

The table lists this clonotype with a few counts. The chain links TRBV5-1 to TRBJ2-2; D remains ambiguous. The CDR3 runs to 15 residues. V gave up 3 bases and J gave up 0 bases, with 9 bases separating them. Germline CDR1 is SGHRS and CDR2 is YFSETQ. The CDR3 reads CASSWRISNTGELFF. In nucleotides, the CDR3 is TGCGCCAGCAGCTGGCGGATCTCGAACACCGGGGAGCTGTTTTTT. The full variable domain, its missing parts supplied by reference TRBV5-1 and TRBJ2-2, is KAGVTQTPRYLIKTRGQQVTLSCSPISGHRSVSWYQQTPGQGLQFLFEYFSETQRNKGNFPGRFSGRQFSNSRSEMNVSTLELGDSALYLCASSWRISNTGELFFGEGSRLTVL.

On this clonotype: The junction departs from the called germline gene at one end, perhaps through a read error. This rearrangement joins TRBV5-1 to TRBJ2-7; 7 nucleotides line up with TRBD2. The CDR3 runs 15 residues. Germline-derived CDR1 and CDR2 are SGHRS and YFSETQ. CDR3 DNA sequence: TGCGCCAGCATCTTGGCGGGGGACTCCGGCGACGAGCAGTACTTC. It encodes CASILAGDSGDEQYF.

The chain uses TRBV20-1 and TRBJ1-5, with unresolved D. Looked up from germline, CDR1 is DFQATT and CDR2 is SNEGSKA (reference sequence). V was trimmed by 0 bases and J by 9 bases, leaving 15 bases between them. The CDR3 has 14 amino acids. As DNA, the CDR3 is TGCAGTGCTAGAGAAAACCGGGTTCCGTGGCCCCAGCATTTT. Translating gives CSARENRVPWPQHF.

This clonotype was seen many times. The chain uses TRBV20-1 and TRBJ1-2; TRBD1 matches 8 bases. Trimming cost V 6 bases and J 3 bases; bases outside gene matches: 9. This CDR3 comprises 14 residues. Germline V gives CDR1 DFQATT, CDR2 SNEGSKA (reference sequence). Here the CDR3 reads CSAPTGGRDYGYTF. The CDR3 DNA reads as TGCAGTGCGCCAACAGGGGGTCGGGACTATGGCTACACCTTC.

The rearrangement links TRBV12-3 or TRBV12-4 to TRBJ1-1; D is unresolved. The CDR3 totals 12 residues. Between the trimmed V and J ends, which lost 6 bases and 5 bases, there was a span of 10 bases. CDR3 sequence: CASSLVSTEAFF. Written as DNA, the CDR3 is TGTGCCAGCAGCCTGGTAAGTACTGAAGCTTTCTTT.

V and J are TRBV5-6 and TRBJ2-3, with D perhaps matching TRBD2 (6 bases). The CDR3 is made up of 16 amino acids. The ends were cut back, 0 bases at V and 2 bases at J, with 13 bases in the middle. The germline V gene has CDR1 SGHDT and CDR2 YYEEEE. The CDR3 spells CASSLAASENTDTQYF. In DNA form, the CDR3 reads TGTGCCAGCAGCTTGGCTGCTAGCGAAAACACAGATACGCAGTATTTT.

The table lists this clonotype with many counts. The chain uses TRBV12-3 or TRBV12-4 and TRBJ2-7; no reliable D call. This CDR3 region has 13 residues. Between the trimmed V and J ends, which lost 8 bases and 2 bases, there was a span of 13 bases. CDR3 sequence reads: CASSPGPPYEQYF. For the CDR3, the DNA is TGTGCCAGCTCCCCTGGGCCCCCCTACGAGCAGTACTTC.

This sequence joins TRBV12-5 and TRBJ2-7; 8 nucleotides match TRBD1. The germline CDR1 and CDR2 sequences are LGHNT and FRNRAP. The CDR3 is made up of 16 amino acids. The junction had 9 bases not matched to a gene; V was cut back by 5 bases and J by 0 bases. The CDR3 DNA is TGTGCTAGTGGTATAACCGGGGACAGGCCCTCCTACGAGCAGTACTTC. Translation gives CASGITGDRPSYEQYF.